What follows describes a single T cell receptor beta chain. The target antigen is unknown. Trimming removed 11 bases at V and 3 bases at J, with 8 bases between. Germline CDR1 reads MNHEY; CDR2 reads SVGAGI. The CDR3 sequence is 11 residues long. The assay was immunoSEQ multiplex PCR, and TCRdb's table has in-frame clones only and misses some. The sample lists tens of thousands of clones; around 89% were seen once. The sample comes from a study of OX40 agonist ivuxolimab in advanced cancers. For the study at large: Cancers in dose escalation were hepatocellular, melanoma, renal cell and head and neck. From about 23 to 85 years was the age range, with a mean of about 56 years, and roughly 80% were male. Study-level findings and limits: Among the nonresponders, some also had low normalized T-cell clonal expansion.

The chain has TRBV6-5 and TRBJ2-1, with D hard to call. The sequence derives from an adult with an advanced solid tumor such as melanoma, head and neck, liver or kidney cancer. The sequencing used CD4+ or CD8+ T cells sorted from blood, collected in a trial of the OX40 agonist ivuxolimab. The DNA of the CDR3 is TGTGCCGGCAAAAACTACAATGAGCAGTTCTTC. Its protein product is CAGKNYNEQFF.